Each of the 16 T cell receptor beta chains below was sequenced from the same sample in a study of neurological immune-mediated disorders. Each CDR3 protein is one row after TCRdb ran MiXCR on the 5' RACE reads. Among approximately 43,000 distinct CDR3 sequences, about 2.5% were seen once, and the ten largest hold more than 10%. Sequenced: PBMCs. These receptors originate from a man aged 30-40 years with multiple sclerosis.

This clonotype was seen ten or more times. This sequence joins TRBV4-1 and TRBJ2-1, with TRBD2 matching 9 bases. There are 17 residues in the CDR3. The germline CDR1 and CDR2 sequences are MGHRA and YSYEKL. J lost 2 bases, V lost 0 bases, and 5 bases had no gene match. The CDR3 spells CASSQEVLAGTYNEQFF. The CDR3 region has the DNA TGCGCCAGCAGCCAAGAGGTCCTAGCGGGGACCTACAATGAGCAGTTCTTC.

There are many counts of this clonotype. The genes are TRBV5-5 and TRBJ1-5, with D unclear. CDR1 and CDR2 from the germline V gene are SGHKS and YYEKEE (reference sequence). Trimming pared 2 bases from V and 3 bases from J, leaving 6 bases between. This CDR3 has 13 residues. The DNA of the CDR3 is TGTGCCAGCAGCTTCCTGATCAATCAGCCCCAGCATTTT. Translation: CASSFLINQPQHF.

This clonotype has ten or more counts. This chain joins TRBV27 and TRBJ1-5, with D maybe TRBD1 (5 bases). Germline V gene sequence: CDR1 MNHEY, CDR2 SMNVEV (reference sequence). There are 14 residues in the CDR3. V lost 2 bases to trimming and J lost 7 bases, with 12 bases between them. The CDR3 here is CASSLRQGDQPQHF. For the CDR3, the DNA is TGTGCCAGCAGTTTAAGGCAGGGTGACCAGCCCCAGCATTTT.

This clonotype was seen repeatedly, ten times or more. The gene calls are TRBV7-9 and TRBJ1-1; 7 positions match TRBD1. Germline-derived CDR1 and CDR2 are SEHNR and FQNEAQ (reference sequence). Unmatched junction bases numbered 8, after V lost 9 bases and J lost 10 bases. The CDR3 is 11 residues long. CDR3 protein: CASRDRQGAFF. The CDR3 region has the DNA TGTGCCAGTAGGGACCGACAGGGAGCTTTCTTT.

This clonotype was observed many times. The rearrangement joins TRBV6-4 to TRBJ2-3; 10 nucleotides agree with TRBD1. The CDR3 has 14 amino acids. The V gene's germline CDR1 is MRHNA and CDR2 SNTAGT. Germline trimming cut 2 bases from V and 4 bases from J; bases unmatched to any gene: 0. The CDR3 region is CASSDGQGADTQYF. In nucleotides, the CDR3 is TGTGCCAGCAGTGACGGACAGGGGGCAGATACGCAGTATTTT.

This clonotype has ten or more counts. This sequence joins TRBV20-1 and TRBJ1-5, with D unclear. Germline assignment: CDR1 DFQATT and CDR2 SNEGSKA (reference sequence). The V end lost 2 bases, the J end lost 4 bases, and 12 bases lay between the germline ends. There are 14 residues in the CDR3. The CDR3, as DNA: TGCAGTGCTAGAATGGGAGAAACGAATCAGCCCCAGCATTTT. Protein: CSARMGETNQPQHF.

This chain links TRBV27 with TRBJ2-5; D may be TRBD1 or TRBD2 (6 bases each). From germline, CDR1 is MNHEY and CDR2 SMNVEV (reference sequence). Trimming stripped 5 bases from V and 5 bases from J, with 18 bases between. This CDR3 spans 15 amino acids. CDR3 nucleotides: TGTGCCAGCAGTCATCCCCTGGGGGGCGGGGAGACCCAGTACTTC. It translates to CASSHPLGGGETQYF.

This clonotype was observed many times. This chain connects TRBV3-1 to TRBJ1-6; 10 bases are shared with TRBD1. V lost 4 bases and J lost 9; bases outside the gene matches: 6. The CDR3 has 15 residues. The V gene's germline CDR1 is LGHDT and CDR2 YNNKEL (reference sequence). The CDR3 DNA sequence: TGTGCCAGCAGCCGGACCGGGGACAGGGGTTCACCCCTCCACTTT. Amino acid sequence: CASSRTGDRGSPLHF.

This clonotype was observed at least ten times. The gene calls are TRBV5-1 and TRBJ1-2; the D is unclear. The ends were cut back, 4 bases at V and 8 bases at J, with 15 bases in the middle. This CDR3 has 13 amino acids. Germline assignment: CDR1 SGHRS and CDR2 YFSETQ. DNA for the CDR3: TGCGCCAGCAGCCTGACCCCGGCGGCAGGCTACACCTTC. It translates to CASSLTPAAGYTF.

This clonotype was seen at least ten times. The chain uses TRBV6-2 or TRBV6-3 and TRBJ1-6, with D perhaps matching TRBD1 (6 bases). The CDR3 loop spans 14 amino acids. Germline assignment: CDR1 MNHEY and CDR2 SVGEGT. The V and J ends lost 2 bases and 7 bases respectively, with 9 bases between them. The CDR3: CASSYNRENSPLHF. CDR3 sequence (DNA): TGTGCCAGCAGTTACAACAGGGAAAATTCACCCCTCCACTTT.

This clonotype was detected many times. The J gene is TRBJ1-2, the V gene TRBV12-3 or TRBV12-4; D may be TRBD1 (5 bases). V was trimmed by 6 bases and J by 4 bases, leaving 15 bases between them. The CDR3 sequence is 14 residues long. The CDR3 reads CASSRQTSVYGYTF. CDR3 in DNA: TGTGCCAGCAGCAGACAGACTAGCGTCTATGGCTACACCTTC.

This clonotype has a count of ten or more. This chain links TRBV20-1 with TRBJ2-1, with TRBD2 identical over 11 bases. CDR3 length: 17 residues. Germline trimming cut 0 bases from V and 0 bases from J; bases unmatched to any gene: 4. Per germline, CDR1 DFQATT and CDR2 SNEGSKA (reference sequence). The CDR3 nucleotides read TGCAGTGCTAGAGATCTAGCGGGGGGTTACTCCTACAATGAGCAGTTCTTC. It codes for CSARDLAGGYSYNEQFF.

This clonotype was seen at least ten times. The rearrangement uses TRBV11-1 and TRBJ1-1, with D possibly TRBD1 on 6 matching bases. CDR3 size: 14 residues. V was shortened by 6 bases and J by 1 base, with 12 bases between the two germline ends. Germline CDR1 and CDR2: SGHAT and FQDESV (reference sequence). The CDR3 here is CASRVDRPNTEAFF. CDR3 nucleotides: TGTGCCAGCAGGGTGGACAGACCGAACACTGAAGCTTTCTTT.

This clonotype was observed many times. The chain carries TRBV11-2 and TRBJ2-1; TRBD2 matches at 10 bases. After removal of 7 bases from V and 2 bases from J, the junction contained 8 bases not matched to a gene. The germline gives CDR1 SGHAT, CDR2 FQNNGV. The CDR3 has 16 amino acids. CDR3 region: CASKAGGQTPYNEQFF. DNA for the CDR3: TGTGCCAGCAAAGCGGGAGGGCAGACCCCCTACAATGAGCAGTTCTTC.

This clonotype was counted ten times or more. The chain has TRBV25-1 and TRBJ2-2; possibly TRBD1 for D (6 bases). V was shortened by 3 bases and J by 5 bases, with 13 bases between the two germline ends. This CDR3 region has 15 residues. Germline V gene lookup returns CDR1 MGHDK and CDR2 SYGVNS. CDR3 sequence (DNA): TGTGCCAGCAGTGACTTACTCGACAGGACCGGGGAGCTGTTTTTT. Amino acid sequence: CASSDLLDRTGELFF.

This clonotype came up many times. The chain links TRBV6-5 to TRBJ2-2, with 13 bases fitting TRBD2. Germline V gives CDR1 MNHEY, CDR2 SVGAGI. V was pared by 6 bases and J by 3 bases, with 13 bases of the junction left unmatched. The CDR3 has 19 residues. CDR3 sequence (DNA): TGTGCCAGCAGCCTATGGGGACTAGCGGGGACAGTAGACACCGGGGAGCTGTTTTTT. Translating gives CASSLWGLAGTVDTGELFF.